This is a list of T cell receptor beta chains from one sample in a study of cytomegalovirus exposure and HLA in healthy donors. The table came from immunoSEQ multiplex PCR; TCRdb's copy has only in-frame clones and leaves some out. This repertoire shows around 110,000 clones, around 10% found once; its top ten account for 3% to 3.5%. Sample: PBMCs. Receptor source: a man younger than 45 in good health and CMV-seronegative. Both conserved end residues are part of each CDR3. The D gene is left open where the match is weak. Rows give clone size only sometimes, using once, few, many, or a class for an expanded clone.

clone_size j_call d_call v_call cdr3_aa cdr3_nt
NA TRBJ2-7 TRBD2 TRBV2 CASSPWEGSSYEQYF TGTGCCAGCAGCCCCTGGGAGGGTTCATCCTACGAGCAGTACTTC
NA TRBJ2-5 TRBD2 TRBV5-6 CASSRGTSGWVGTQYF TGTGCCAGCAGCCGGGGGACTAGCGGGTGGGTAGGGACCCAGTACTTC
NA TRBJ1-6 NA TRBV7-9 CASSTGTNSGSPLHF TGTGCCAGCAGTACAGGGACAAACTCGGGATCACCCCTCCACTTT
NA TRBJ2-2 NA TRBV23-1 CASSQCGAEGTGELFF TGCGCCAGCAGTCAATGCGGCGCCGAGGGTACCGGGGAGCTGTTTTTT
NA TRBJ2-3 NA TRBV9 CASRVVATDTQYF TGTGCCAGCAGAGTAGTGGCTACAGATACGCAGTATTTT
NA TRBJ1-1 NA TRBV9 CAGSVTANTEAFF TGTGCCGGCAGCGTCACAGCTAACACTGAAGCTTTCTTT
NA TRBJ1-2 NA TRBV7-8 CASSEGSRLGGYTF TGTGCCAGCAGCGAGGGCAGTCGTCTCGGCGGCTACACCTTC
NA TRBJ2-6 TRBD1 TRBV4-1 CASSQTGFGANVLTF TGCGCCAGCAGCCAGACAGGGTTCGGGGCCAACGTCCTGACTTTC
few TRBJ1-1 TRBD1 TRBV7-2 CASSLRTGNTEAFF TGTGCCAGCAGCCTCCGGACAGGGAACACTGAAGCTTTCTTT
few TRBJ2-2 NA TRBV4-2 CASSQDQGGTPGELFF TGTGCCAGCAGCCAAGATCAGGGCGGGACGCCCGGGGAGCTGTTTTTT
NA TRBJ2-7 TRBD1 TRBV28 CASSTDRGYEQYF TGTGCCAGCAGTACGGACAGGGGCTACGAGCAGTACTTC
few TRBJ2-2 TRBD1 TRBV6-5 CASSYPGQGSTGELFF TGTGCCAGCAGTTACCCCGGACAGGGGAGCACCGGGGAGCTGTTTTTT
few TRBJ2-7 NA TRBV12-5 CASGLVVGGRRRTPLGIYF TGTGCTAGTGGTTTGGTAGTTGGTGGGAGGAGGAGGACCCCGCTCGGAATTTACTTC
NA TRBJ2-7 NA TRBV28 CASSRGLPGYEQYF TGTGCCAGCAGTCGAGGCCTTCCGGGCTACGAGCAGTACTTC
NA TRBJ2-7 TRBD2 TRBV6-1 CASSSRLADFSEQYF TGTGCCAGCAGTTCCAGACTAGCGGATTTCTCCGAGCAGTACTTC
NA TRBJ2-1 TRBD2 TRBV28 CASSASASGNYNEQFF TGTGCCAGCAGTGCCTCCGCTAGCGGAAATTACAATGAGCAGTTCTTC
few TRBJ2-1 TRBD2 TRBV18 CASSPLSGKNEQFF TGTGCCAGCTCACCCTTGAGCGGGAAGAATGAGCAGTTCTTC
NA TRBJ2-4 TRBD1 TRBV19 CASSIKAGGLVIQYF TGTGCCAGTAGTATCAAAGCAGGGGGTTTGGTCATTCAGTACTTC
few TRBJ1-1 TRBD1 TRBV5-1 CASSPQGAVNTEAFF TGCGCCAGCAGCCCACAGGGGGCGGTGAACACTGAAGCTTTCTTT
NA TRBJ1-2 TRBD1 TRBV19 CASSMPDRVRRGYTF TGTGCCAGTAGTATGCCCGACAGGGTGCGACGGGGCTACACCTTC
NA TRBJ2-7 TRBD2 TRBV7-9 CASSTTSVYEQYF TGTGCCAGCAGCACGACTAGCGTCTACGAGCAGTACTTC
few TRBJ2-2 NA TRBV7-9 CASSSDGTYNTGELFF TGTGCCAGCAGCTCGGACGGGACATACAACACCGGGGAGCTGTTTTTT
NA TRBJ1-4 NA TRBV15 CATSTTGRATNEKLFF TGTGCCACCAGCACTACGGGAAGGGCAACTAATGAAAAACTGTTTTTT